Below, 14 T cell receptor beta chains from the same sample are listed, as sequenced in a study of T cell responses to AZD1222 COVID-19 vaccine. TCRdb's copy holds only in-frame clones and misses some; the assay was immunoSEQ multiplex PCR. The sample lists fewer than 120,000 clones, about 94% seen once, with about 3.1% in the top ten. Material: peripheral blood, obtained 28 days after the second AZD1222 dose. The receptors were gathered from an adult who received the AZD1222 COVID-19 vaccine.

The V call is TRBV23-1, the J call TRBJ1-3; possible D gene TRBD1, 5 bases. TRBV23-1 is sorted into the ORF group, with uncertain function. V lost 0 bases and J lost 6, with 12 bases in between. This CDR3 is built from 15 residues. In DNA form, the CDR3 reads TGCGCCAGCAGTCAATCGGGTCCGGGGGAAAACACCATATATTTT. Its translation is CASSQSGPGENTIYF.

The V and J genes are TRBV19 and TRBJ1-1, with D unresolved. Trimming left V 2 bases short and J 0 bases short, with 4 bases between. Germline V CDR1 and CDR2: LNHDA, SQIVND (reference sequence). CDR3 length equals 13 residues. CDR3 protein: CASSITLNTEAFF. CDR3 nucleotides: TGTGCCAGTAGTATAACGCTGAACACTGAAGCTTTCTTT.

The chain joins TRBV9 to TRBJ2-2, with D tentatively TRBD1 or TRBD2 (5 bases each). V was shortened by 0 bases and J by 7 bases, with 13 bases between the two germline ends. Germline CDR1 SGDLS, CDR2 YYNGEE. This CDR3 spans 15 amino acids. The CDR3 DNA reads TGTGCCAGCAGCGTAGGGGGCGGAGGACACGGGGAGCTGTTTTTT. The encoded protein is CASSVGGGGHGELFF.

The CDR3 here is CAISNGGANVLTF. The CDR3 coding sequence is TGTGCCATCTCGAATGGTGGGGCCAACGTCCTGACTTTC. V and J are TRBV19 and TRBJ2-6; D unclear. The CDR3 is made up of 13 amino acids. V was pared by 10 bases and J by 3 bases, with 10 bases between. CDR1 LNHDA and CDR2 SQIVND come from the germline V gene (reference sequence).

This chain links TRBV5-1 with TRBJ2-5; 10 nucleotides line up with TRBD2. Germline lookup yields CDR1 SGHRS and CDR2 YFSETQ. The CDR3 is made up of 14 amino acids. With V trimmed by 0 bases and J by 9 bases, 5 bases remained unmatched. DNA for the CDR3: TGCGCCAGCAGCTTGGCTAGCGGGGGCTGGGCCCAGTACTTC. Translated: CASSLASGGWAQYF.

Concerning this clone: One end of the junction does not line up with germline, which may come from a read error. The chain combines TRBV12-3 or TRBV12-4 with TRBJ2-3; D ambiguous. The CDR3 spans 10 residues. CDR3 sequence reads: CASSTETQYF. CDR3 nucleotide sequence: TGTGCCAGCAGCACAGAGACGCAGTATTTT.

The rearrangement links TRBV21-1 to TRBJ2-1; the table's D call, TRBD1, has no DNA check behind it. TRBV21-1 is recorded as a pseudogene. This CDR3 contains 15 residues. CDR3 amino acids: CASSKGKGGNNEQFF. The CDR3 nucleotides read TGTGCCAGCAGCAAAGGGAAAGGGGGTAACAATGAGCAGTTCTTC.

V gene TRBV2 combines with J gene TRBJ2-5; D might be TRBD1 (6 bases). CDR3 size: 15 residues. The V end lost 4 bases, the J end lost 5 bases, and 17 bases lay between the germline ends. Germline lookup yields CDR1 SNHLY and CDR2 FYNNEI. The DNA for the CDR3 is TGTGCCAGCAGTGCACCACAGGGAATAGGGGAGACCCAGTACTTC. This sequence encodes CASSAPQGIGETQYF.

The chain employs TRBV18 and TRBJ1-6; 10 bases match TRBD1. The V gene's germline CDR1 is KGHSH and CDR2 LQKENI. The CDR3 contains 14 residues. Trimming at V came to 6 bases and at J to 10 bases, leaving 6 bases not matched to a gene. The CDR3 DNA reads as TGTGCCAGCTCGCGGGACAGGGGAGAATCACCCCTCCACTTT. This sequence encodes CASSRDRGESPLHF.

This clone was recorded once. The V gene is TRBV28, the J gene TRBJ1-2; tentative D call: TRBD1 (5 bases). Trimming shortened V by 7 bases and J by 2 bases, and 14 bases separated the two germline ends. The CDR3 loop spans 14 amino acids. Germline values: CDR1 MDHEN, CDR2 SYDVKM. The CDR3, as DNA: TGTGCCAGCACCCTCAACAGGCGGAACTATGGCTACACCTTC. Protein sequence: CASTLNRRNYGYTF.

This chain links TRBV28 with TRBJ2-1; tentatively, D is TRBD1 (6 bases). CDR3 length: 16 amino acids. Germline values: CDR1 MDHEN, CDR2 SYDVKM. V was cut by 2 bases and J by 6 bases, with 17 bases left in between. The CDR3 DNA reads TGTGCCAGCAGTTTAATCTCGGGCGGACAGCGCAATGAGCAGTTCTTC. This gives the protein CASSLISGGQRNEQFF.

The rearrangement joins TRBV7-9 to TRBJ1-2; D gene uncertain. This CDR3 spans 14 amino acids. CDR1 and CDR2 from the germline V gene are SEHNR and FQNEAQ (reference sequence). V was clipped by 5 bases and J by 4 bases, with 14 bases between them. The CDR3: CASSPRAVSYGYTF. CDR3 DNA sequence: TGTGCCAGCAGCCCTAGGGCGGTCAGCTATGGCTACACCTTC.

V is TRBV20-1 and J is TRBJ2-1; TRBD2 might be the D (6 bases). V was cut by 6 bases and J by 6 bases, with 9 bases left in between. Per the germline V gene, CDR1 is DFQATT and CDR2 is SNEGSKA (reference sequence). The CDR3 sequence is 11 residues long. CDR3 sequence: CSAGTLNEQFF. The CDR3 DNA is TGCAGTGCCGGGACTCTCAATGAGCAGTTCTTC.

This clone appeared a single time. J is TRBJ1-4 and V is TRBV7-9; a possible D gene is TRBD1 (5 bases). Trimming removed 5 bases from V and 6 bases from J, with 13 bases in between. The CDR3 is 14 amino acids. The V gene's germline CDR1 is SEHNR and CDR2 FQNEAQ (reference sequence). The CDR3 sequence is CASSPTAGDEKLFF. CDR3 in DNA: TGTGCCAGCAGCCCGACAGCTGGGGATGAAAAACTGTTTTTT.